The rows below give T cell receptor beta chains drawn from one sample of a study of T cells after yellow fever vaccination. One entry per CDR3 protein results from TCRdb running MiXCR on the 5' RACE reads. Of 96,000 or so distinct CDR3 sequences in the sample, roughly 8.2% were seen once. This material consisted of CD8+ T cells not binding an NS4B(214-222) dextramer, sorted from PBMCs, taken around 15 days after the first yellow fever vaccination. The receptors shown here come from a man between 18 and 29 years old who received the YFV17D yellow fever vaccine. Both conserved end residues are part of each CDR3. The D gene is left open where the match is weak. Clone size is shown for a subset of rows, as once, few, many or a class of expanded clone.

TRBV19,few,TRBJ1-1,NA,CASIRGYNTEAFF,TGTGCCAGTATAAGGGGCTACAACACTGAAGCTTTCTTT
TRBV7-9,NA,TRBJ2-3,TRBD2,CASSLVTSDTQFTQYF,TGTGCCAGCAGCTTAGTAACTAGCGACACCCAGTTTACGCAGTATTTT
TRBV27,NA,TRBJ2-7,NA,CASSLSASIYEQYF,TGTGCCAGCAGTTTATCCGCTAGCATCTACGAGCAGTACTTC
TRBV25-1,NA,TRBJ2-5,NA,CASSDRQGWETQYF,TGTGCCAGCAGTGACCGGCAGGGGTGGGAGACCCAGTACTTC
TRBV6-5,few,TRBJ1-2,TRBD1,CASSYRRDRVSLGYGYTF,TGTGCCAGCAGTTACCGCCGGGACAGGGTTTCATTGGGATATGGCTACACCTTC
TRBV6-2/TRBV6-3,few,TRBJ2-7,NA,CASSPNDRPYEQYF,TGTGCCAGCAGCCCTAATGACAGGCCCTACGAGCAGTACTTC
TRBV10-3,NA,TRBJ2-7,NA,CAIRGVSEFNEQYF,TGTGCCATCAGGGGGGTCAGTGAATTCAACGAGCAGTACTTC
TRBV10-3,NA,TRBJ1-4,TRBD1,CAISEETGGPNEKLFF,TGTGCCATCAGTGAGGAAACAGGGGGACCTAATGAAAAACTGTTTTTT
TRBV27,few,TRBJ2-7,NA,CASSWYGEQYF,TGTGCCAGCAGTTGGTACGGTGAGCAGTACTTC
TRBV7-6,NA,TRBJ1-5,NA,CASSPDGGPNQPQHF,TGTGCCAGCAGCCCCGACGGAGGGCCCAATCAGCCCCAGCATTTT
TRBV7-2,NA,TRBJ2-5,NA,CASSWGVLSQETQYF,TGTGCCAGCAGCTGGGGGGTACTCAGCCAAGAGACCCAGTACTTC
TRBV4-1,NA,TRBJ2-2,TRBD2,CASSKAGDTGELFF,TGCGCCAGCAGCAAAGCGGGAGACACCGGGGAGCTGTTTTTT
TRBV24-1,NA,TRBJ2-3,NA,CATSDVRLRTDTQYF,TGTGCCACCAGTGATGTGAGGCTACGCACAGATACGCAGTATTTT
TRBV5-4,few,TRBJ1-2,NA,CASSSGTYGYTF,TGTGCCAGCAGCTCCGGGACCTATGGCTACACCTTC
TRBV9,few,TRBJ1-1,NA,CASSAFGRRDTEAFF,TGTGCCAGCAGCGCTTTCGGGCGGAGGGACACTGAAGCTTTCTTT
TRBV12-5,many,TRBJ2-5,TRBD2,CASGQLAGGINEESQYF,TGTGCTAGTGGTCAACTAGCGGGGGGAATAAATGAAGAGAGCCAGTACTTC